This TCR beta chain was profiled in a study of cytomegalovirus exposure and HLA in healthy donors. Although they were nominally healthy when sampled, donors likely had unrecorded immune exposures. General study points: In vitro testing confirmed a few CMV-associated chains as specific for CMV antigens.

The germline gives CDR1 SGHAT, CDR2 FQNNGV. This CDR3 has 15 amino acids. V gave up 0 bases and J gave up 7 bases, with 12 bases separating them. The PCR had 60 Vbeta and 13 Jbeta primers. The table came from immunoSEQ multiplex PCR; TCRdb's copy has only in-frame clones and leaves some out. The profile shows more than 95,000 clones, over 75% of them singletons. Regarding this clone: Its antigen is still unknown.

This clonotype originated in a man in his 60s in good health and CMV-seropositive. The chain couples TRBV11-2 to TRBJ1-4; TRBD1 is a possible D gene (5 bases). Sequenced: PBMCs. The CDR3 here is CASSLEVGRIEKLFF. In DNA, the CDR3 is TGTGCCAGCAGCTTAGAGGTGGGGCGAATTGAAAAACTGTTTTTT.